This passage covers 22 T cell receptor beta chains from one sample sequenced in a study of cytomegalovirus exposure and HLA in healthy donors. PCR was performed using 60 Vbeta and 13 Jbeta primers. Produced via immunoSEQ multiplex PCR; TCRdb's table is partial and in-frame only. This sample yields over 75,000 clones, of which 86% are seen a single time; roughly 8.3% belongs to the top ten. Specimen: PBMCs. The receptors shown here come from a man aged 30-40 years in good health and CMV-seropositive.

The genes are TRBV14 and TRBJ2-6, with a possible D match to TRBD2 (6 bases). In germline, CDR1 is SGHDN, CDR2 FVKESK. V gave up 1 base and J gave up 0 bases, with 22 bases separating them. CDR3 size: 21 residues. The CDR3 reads CASSQVRERALQHSGANVLTF. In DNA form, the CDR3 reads TGTGCCAGCAGCCAAGTTCGGGAGAGGGCACTACAACACTCTGGGGCCAACGTCCTGACTTTC.

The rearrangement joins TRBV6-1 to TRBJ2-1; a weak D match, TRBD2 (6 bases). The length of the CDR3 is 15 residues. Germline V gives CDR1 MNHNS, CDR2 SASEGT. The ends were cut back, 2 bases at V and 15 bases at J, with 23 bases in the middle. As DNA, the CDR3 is TGTGCCAGCAGTGAAAACGGTGGTAGCGGATCCGCAAGGTTCTTC. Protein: CASSENGGSGSARFF.

The CDR3 coding sequence is TGTGCCAGCAGAGAGCCGGGACATTATCCCACTGAAGCTTTCTTT. Its protein is CASREPGHYPTEAFF. This rearrangement joins TRBV6-1 to TRBJ1-1; TRBD1 might be the D (6 bases). V was cut by 6 bases and J by 4 bases, with 18 bases left in between. CDR3 size: 15 residues. Per the germline V gene, CDR1 is MNHNS and CDR2 is SASEGT.

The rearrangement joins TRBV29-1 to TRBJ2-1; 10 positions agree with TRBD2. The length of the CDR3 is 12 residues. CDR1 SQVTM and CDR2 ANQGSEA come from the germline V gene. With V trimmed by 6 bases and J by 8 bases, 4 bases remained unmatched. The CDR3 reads CSVRAGGDEQFF. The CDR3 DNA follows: TGCAGCGTGAGAGCGGGAGGGGATGAGCAGTTCTTC.

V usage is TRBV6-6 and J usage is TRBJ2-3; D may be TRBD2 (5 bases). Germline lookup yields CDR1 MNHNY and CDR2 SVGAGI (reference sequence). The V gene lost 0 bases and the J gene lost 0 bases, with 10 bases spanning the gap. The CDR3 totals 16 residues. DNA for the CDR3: TGTGCCAGCAGTTACTCTGAACGGGATAGCACAGATACGCAGTATTTT. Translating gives CASSYSERDSTDTQYF.

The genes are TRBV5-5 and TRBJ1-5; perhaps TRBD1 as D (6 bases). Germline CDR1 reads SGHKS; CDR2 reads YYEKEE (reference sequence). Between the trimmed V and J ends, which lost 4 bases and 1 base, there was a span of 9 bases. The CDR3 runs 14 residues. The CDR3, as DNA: TGTGCCAGCAGCCTCGGGACAAGCAATCAGCCCCAGCATTTT. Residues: CASSLGTSNQPQHF.

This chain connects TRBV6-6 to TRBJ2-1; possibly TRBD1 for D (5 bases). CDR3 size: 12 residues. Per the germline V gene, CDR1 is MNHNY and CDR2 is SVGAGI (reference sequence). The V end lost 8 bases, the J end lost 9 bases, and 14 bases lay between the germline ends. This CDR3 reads CASGPQGVEQFF. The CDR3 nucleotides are TGTGCCAGCGGCCCTCAGGGTGTTGAGCAGTTCTTC.

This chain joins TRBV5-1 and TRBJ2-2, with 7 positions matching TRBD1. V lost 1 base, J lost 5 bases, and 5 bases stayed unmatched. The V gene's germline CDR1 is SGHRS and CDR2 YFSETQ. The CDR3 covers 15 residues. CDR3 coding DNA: TGCGCCAGCAGCTTGACAGGGGAGAGTACCGGGGAGCTGTTTTTT. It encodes CASSLTGESTGELFF.

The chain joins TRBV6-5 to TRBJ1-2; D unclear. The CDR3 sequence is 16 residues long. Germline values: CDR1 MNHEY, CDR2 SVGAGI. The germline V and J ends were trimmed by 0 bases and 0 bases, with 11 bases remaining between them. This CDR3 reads CASSYSPGTANYGYTF. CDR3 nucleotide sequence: TGTGCCAGCAGTTACTCGCCAGGCACAGCTAACTATGGCTACACCTTC.

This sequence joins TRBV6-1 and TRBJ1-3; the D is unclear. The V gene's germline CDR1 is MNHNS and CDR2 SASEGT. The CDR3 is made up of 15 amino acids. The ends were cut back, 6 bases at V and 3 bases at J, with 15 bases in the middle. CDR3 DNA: TGTGCCAGCAGATGGTTAAAGCAGGATGGAAACACCATATATTTT. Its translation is CASRWLKQDGNTIYF.

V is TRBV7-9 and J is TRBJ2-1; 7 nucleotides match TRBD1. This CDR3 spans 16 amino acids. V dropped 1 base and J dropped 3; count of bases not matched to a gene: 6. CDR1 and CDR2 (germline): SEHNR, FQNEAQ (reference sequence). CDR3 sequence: CASSLGRPGGYNEQFF. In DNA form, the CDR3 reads TGTGCCAGCAGCTTAGGACGCCCAGGGGGCTACAATGAGCAGTTCTTC.

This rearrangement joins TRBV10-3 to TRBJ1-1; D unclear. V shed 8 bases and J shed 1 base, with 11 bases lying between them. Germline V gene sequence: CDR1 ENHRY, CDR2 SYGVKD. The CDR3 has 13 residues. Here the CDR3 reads CAIAFDTNTEAFF. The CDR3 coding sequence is TGTGCCATCGCCTTCGACACGAACACTGAAGCTTTCTTT.

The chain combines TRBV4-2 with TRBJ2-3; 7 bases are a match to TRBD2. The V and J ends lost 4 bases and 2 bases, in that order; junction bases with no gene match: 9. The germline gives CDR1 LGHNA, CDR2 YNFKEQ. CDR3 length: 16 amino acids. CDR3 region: CASSRGGGRATDTQYF. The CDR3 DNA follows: TGTGCCAGCAGCCGAGGTGGGGGGAGGGCCACAGATACGCAGTATTTT.

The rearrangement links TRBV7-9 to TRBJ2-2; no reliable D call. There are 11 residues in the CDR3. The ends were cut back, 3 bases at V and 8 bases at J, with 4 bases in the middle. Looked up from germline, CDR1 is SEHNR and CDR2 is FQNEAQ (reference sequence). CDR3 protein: CASSFPGELFF. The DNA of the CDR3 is TGTGCCAGCAGCTTCCCAGGGGAGCTGTTTTTT. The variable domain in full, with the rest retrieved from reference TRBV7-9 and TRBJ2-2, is DTGVSQNPRHKITKRGQNVTFRCDPISEHNRLYWYRQTLGQGPEFLTYFQNEAQLEKSRLLSDRFSAERPKGSFSTLEIQRTEQGDSAMYLCASSFPGELFFGEGSRLTVL.

CDR3 DNA sequence: TGTGCCAGCTCACCACAGGCCCGGGTGAACACTGAAGCTTTCTTT. Protein product: CASSPQARVNTEAFF. The J gene is TRBJ1-1, the V gene TRBV18; no firm D call. The CDR3 runs to 15 residues. Germline CDR1 KGHSH, CDR2 LQKENI. With 1 base removed from V and 0 bases from J, the gap between germline ends came to 9 bases. The whole variable domain, remainder taken from reference TRBV18 and TRBJ1-1, is NAGVMQNPRHLVRRRGQEARLRCSPMKGHSHVYWYRQLPEEGLKFMVYLQKENIIDESGMPKERFSAEFPKEGPSILRIQQVVRGDSAAYFCASSPQARVNTEAFFGQGTRLTVV.

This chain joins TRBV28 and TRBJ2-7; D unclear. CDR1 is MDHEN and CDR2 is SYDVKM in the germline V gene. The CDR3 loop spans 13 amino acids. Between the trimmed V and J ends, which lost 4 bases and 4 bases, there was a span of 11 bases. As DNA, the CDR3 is TGTGCCAGCAGTTCAGCGACCTTATACGAGCAGTACTTC. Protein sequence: CASSSATLYEQYF.

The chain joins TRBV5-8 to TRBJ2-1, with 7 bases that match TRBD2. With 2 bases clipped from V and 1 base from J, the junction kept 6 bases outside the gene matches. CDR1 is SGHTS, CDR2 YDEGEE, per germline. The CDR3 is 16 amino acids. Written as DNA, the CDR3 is TGTGCCAGCAGCTTCGGTCTAGCGGCTTCCTACAATGAGCAGTTCTTC. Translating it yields CASSFGLAASYNEQFF.

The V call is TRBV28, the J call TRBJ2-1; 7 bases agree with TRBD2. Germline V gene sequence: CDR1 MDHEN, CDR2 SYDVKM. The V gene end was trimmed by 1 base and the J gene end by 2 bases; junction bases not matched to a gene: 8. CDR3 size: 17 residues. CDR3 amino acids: CASSLSVAGLTYNEQFF. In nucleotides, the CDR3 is TGTGCCAGCAGTTTATCGGTAGCGGGCCTTACCTACAATGAGCAGTTCTTC.

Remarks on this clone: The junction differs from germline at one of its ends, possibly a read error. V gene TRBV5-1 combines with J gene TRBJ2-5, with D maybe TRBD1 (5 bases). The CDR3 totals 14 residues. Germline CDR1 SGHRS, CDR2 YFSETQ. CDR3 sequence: CASTLSQRGETQYF. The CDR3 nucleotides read TGCGCCAGCACCTTGTCACAAAGGGGAGAGACCCAGTACTTC.

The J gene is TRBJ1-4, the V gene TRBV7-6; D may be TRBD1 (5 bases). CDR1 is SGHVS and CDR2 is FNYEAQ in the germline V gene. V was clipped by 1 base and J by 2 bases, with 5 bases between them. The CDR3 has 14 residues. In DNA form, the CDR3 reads TGTGCCAGCAGCTTAGGACAGACTAATGAAAAACTGTTTTTT. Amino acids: CASSLGQTNEKLFF.

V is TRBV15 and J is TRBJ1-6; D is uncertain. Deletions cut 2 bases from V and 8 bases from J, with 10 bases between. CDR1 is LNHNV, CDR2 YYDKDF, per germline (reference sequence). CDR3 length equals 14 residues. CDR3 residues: CATSRTYGDSPLHF. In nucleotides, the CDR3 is TGTGCCACCAGCAGAACGTACGGGGATTCACCCCTCCACTTT.

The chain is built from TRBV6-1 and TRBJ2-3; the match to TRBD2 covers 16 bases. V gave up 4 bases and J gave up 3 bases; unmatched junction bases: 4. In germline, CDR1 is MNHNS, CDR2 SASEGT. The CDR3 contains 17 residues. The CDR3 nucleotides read TGTGCCAGCAGTGCCGGGACTAGCGGGAGGGTAACAGATACGCAGTATTTT. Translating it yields CASSAGTSGRVTDTQYF.